The 5 T cell receptor beta chains in this list originate from one sample, sequenced in a study of vaccination and CD4 T cells after COVID-19. Their target antigens are unknown. Sequenced with the Oncomine TCR Beta short-read assay was DNA taken from cultured CD4+ T cells. TCRdb reprocessed the PCR reads via MiXCR and lists one record per CDR3 protein. In the table there are approximately 5,500 distinct CDR3 sequences, about 71% of which are singletons. Treatment given: roughly 10-day PBMC culture with coronavirus spike peptide pools or control peptides (ViraFEST assay). The sample taken for sequencing was CD4+ T cells from blood, cultured in vitro. The source of these receptors is a human donor who had recovered from COVID-19.

This chain uses TRBV20-1 with TRBJ1-1; 7 bases agree with TRBD1. The CDR3 runs to 13 residues. The germline V gene encodes CDR1 DFQATT and CDR2 SNEGSKA (reference sequence). V gave up 6 bases and J gave up 5 bases; unmatched junction bases: 9. The CDR3 sequence is CSAQRGPVTEAFF. The CDR3 DNA follows: TGCAGTGCCCAGAGGGGGCCCGTTACTGAAGCTTTCTTT.

The rearrangement uses TRBV6-1 and TRBJ1-2; weak D call: TRBD1 (6 bases). Germline values: CDR1 MNHNS, CDR2 SASEGT. This CDR3 is 15 amino acids long. Trimming removed 3 bases at V and 5 bases at J, with 16 bases between. CDR3 in amino acids: CASSDWTARIYGYTF. The CDR3 bases are TGTGCCAGCAGTGATTGGACAGCGAGGATTTATGGCTACACCTTC.

The rearrangement links TRBV25-1 to TRBJ1-2, with D unresolved. The V and J ends lost 1 base and 4 bases respectively, with 13 bases between them. Per the germline V gene, CDR1 is MGHDK and CDR2 is SYGVNS. The CDR3 has 15 amino acids. CDR3 coding DNA: TGTGCCAGCAGTGAATCGGAAGGTAAAAGCTATGGCTACACCTTC. It translates to CASSESEGKSYGYTF.

The genes are TRBV20-1 and TRBJ2-1; 12 bases line up with TRBD2. V was pared by 2 bases and J by 15 bases, with 14 bases of the junction left unmatched. The CDR3 loop spans 15 amino acids. The germline V gene has CDR1 DFQATT and CDR2 SNEGSKA (reference sequence). DNA for the CDR3: TGCAGTGCTAGAATCCCCGTCCCTAGCGGGGGGGGACTGTTCTTC. It encodes CSARIPVPSGGGLFF.

The genes are TRBV6-1 and TRBJ2-5, with D possibly TRBD1 on 7 matching bases. The CDR3 is made up of 16 amino acids. The germline V gene encodes CDR1 MNHNS and CDR2 SASEGT. V was cut by 1 base and J by 2 bases, with 14 bases left in between. CDR3 nucleotide sequence: TGTGCCAGCAGTGAAGGGAGGGGGCCCTCACAAGAGACCCAGTACTTC. Amino acid sequence: CASSEGRGPSQETQYF.